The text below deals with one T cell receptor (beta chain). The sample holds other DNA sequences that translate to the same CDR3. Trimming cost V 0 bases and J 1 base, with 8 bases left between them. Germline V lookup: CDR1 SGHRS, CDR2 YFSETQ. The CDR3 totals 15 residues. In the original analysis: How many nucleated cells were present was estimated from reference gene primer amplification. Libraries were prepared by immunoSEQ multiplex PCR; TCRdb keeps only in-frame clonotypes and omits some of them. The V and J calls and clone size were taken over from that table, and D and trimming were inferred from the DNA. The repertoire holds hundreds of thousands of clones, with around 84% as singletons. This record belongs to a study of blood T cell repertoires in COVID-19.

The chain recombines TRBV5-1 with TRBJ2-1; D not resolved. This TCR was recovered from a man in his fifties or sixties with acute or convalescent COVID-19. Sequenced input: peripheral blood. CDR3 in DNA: TGCGCCAGCAGCTTGGACGGGTCTTCCTACAATGAGCAGTTCTTC. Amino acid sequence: CASSLDGSSYNEQFF.